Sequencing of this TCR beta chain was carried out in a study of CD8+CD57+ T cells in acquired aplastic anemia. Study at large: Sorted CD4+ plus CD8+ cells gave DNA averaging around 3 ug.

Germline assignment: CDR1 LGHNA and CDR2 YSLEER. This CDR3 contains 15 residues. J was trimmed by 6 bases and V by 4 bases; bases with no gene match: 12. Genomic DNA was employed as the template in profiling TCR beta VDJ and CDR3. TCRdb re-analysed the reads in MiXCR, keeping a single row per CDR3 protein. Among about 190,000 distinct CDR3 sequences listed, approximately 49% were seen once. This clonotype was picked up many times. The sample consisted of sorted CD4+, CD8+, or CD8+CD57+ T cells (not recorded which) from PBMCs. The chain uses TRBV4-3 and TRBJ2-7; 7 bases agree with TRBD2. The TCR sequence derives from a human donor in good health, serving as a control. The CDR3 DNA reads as TGCGCCAGCAGCCTGACCGGGACTAACCCCTCCGAGCAGTACTTC. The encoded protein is CASSLTGTNPSEQYF.